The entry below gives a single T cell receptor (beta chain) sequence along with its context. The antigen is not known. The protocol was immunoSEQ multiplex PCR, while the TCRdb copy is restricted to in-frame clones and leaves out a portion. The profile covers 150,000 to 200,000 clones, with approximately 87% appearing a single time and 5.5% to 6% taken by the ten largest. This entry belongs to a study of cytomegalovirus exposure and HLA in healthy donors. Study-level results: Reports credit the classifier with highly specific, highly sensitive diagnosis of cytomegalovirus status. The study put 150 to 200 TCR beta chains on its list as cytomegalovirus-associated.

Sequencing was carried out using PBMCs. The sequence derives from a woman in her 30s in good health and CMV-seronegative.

The DNA for the CDR3 is TGTGCCAGCAGCTATCCAGGGGGATGGGGCTACACCTTC. Encoded protein: CASSYPGGWGYTF. The chain links TRBV27 to TRBJ1-2; TRBD1 matches at 7 bases. Germline-derived CDR1 and CDR2 are MNHEY and SMNVEV (reference sequence). With V trimmed by 6 bases and J by 8 bases, 9 bases remained unmatched. CDR3 length equals 13 residues.